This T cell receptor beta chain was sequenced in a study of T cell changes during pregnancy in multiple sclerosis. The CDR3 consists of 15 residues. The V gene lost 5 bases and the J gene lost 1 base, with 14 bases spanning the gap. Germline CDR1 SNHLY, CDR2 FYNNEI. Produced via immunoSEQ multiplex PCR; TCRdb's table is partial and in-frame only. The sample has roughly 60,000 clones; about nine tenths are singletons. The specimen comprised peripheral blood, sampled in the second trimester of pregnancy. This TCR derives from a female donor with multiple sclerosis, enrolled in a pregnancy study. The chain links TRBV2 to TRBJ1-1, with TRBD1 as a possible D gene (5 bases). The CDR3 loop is CASSRTGLGNTEAFF. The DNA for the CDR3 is TGTGCCAGCAGTAGGACGGGACTCGGGAACACTGAAGCTTTCTTT.